The clone carrying this TCR beta chain was picked up a small number of times. Researchers amplified the TCR beta CDR3 regions from RNA transcripts. HTBI primers were used for first-round RT-PCR of the TCR CDR3. MiXCR was run by TCRdb on the multiplex PCR reads, yielding one entry per CDR3 protein. The sample lists hundreds of thousands of distinct CDR3 sequences, 20% seen once, with roughly 50% in the top ten. The data belong to a study of T cells in Graves' hyperthyroidism and ophthalmopathy. CDR3 length: 15 amino acids. The germline CDR1 and CDR2 sequences are DFQATT and SNEGSKA (reference sequence). V dropped 6 bases and J dropped 1 base, with 16 bases sitting between them. Uncontrolled infection, other autoimmune disease, pregnancy or lactation excluded patients.

V usage is TRBV20-1 and J usage is TRBJ2-4; D is unclear. Sequencing used blood. The source is a man aged 35 to 55 with Graves' ophthalmopathy. CDR3 protein: CSASRAEPAKNIQYF. DNA of the CDR3: TGCAGTGCGTCAAGGGCAGAACCGGCCAAAAACATTCAGTACTTC.